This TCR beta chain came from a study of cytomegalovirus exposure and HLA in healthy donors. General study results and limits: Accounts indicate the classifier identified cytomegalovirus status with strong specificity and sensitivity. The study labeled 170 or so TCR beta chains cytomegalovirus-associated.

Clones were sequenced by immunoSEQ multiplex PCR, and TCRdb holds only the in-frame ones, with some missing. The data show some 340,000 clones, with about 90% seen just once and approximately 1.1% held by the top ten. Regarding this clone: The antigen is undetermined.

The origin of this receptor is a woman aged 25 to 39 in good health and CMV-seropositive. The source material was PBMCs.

The CDR3 region has the DNA TGCGCCAGCAGCGTGGTCCCTCATCTTCCGGGACTAGGTGCCTACGAGCAGTACTTC. Its translation: CASSVVPHLPGLGAYEQYF. The rearrangement links TRBV5-1 to TRBJ2-7; 8 bases are a match to TRBD2. Germline CDR1 reads SGHRS; CDR2 reads YFSETQ. This CDR3 contains 19 residues. The ends lost 4 bases at V and 2 bases at J; junction bases unmatched: 20. Full variable domain (rest looked up from reference TRBV5-1 and TRBJ2-7): KAGVTQTPRYLIKTRGQQVTLSCSPISGHRSVSWYQQTPGQGLQFLFEYFSETQRNKGNFPGRFSGRQFSNSRSEMNVSTLELGDSALYLCASSVVPHLPGLGAYEQYFGPGTRLTVT.